This T cell receptor (beta chain) was recorded in a study of tumor T cells in aggressive B-cell lymphoma. Data came from immunoSEQ multiplex PCR; TCRdb stores just in-frame clones and leaves some out. The sample holds about 2,500 clones, roughly four fifths seen once. The clonotype was recovered from an adult with diffuse large B cell lymphoma. Sequenced material: tumor tissue.

This chain's CDR3 is CASSGSTRLNTEAFF. The CDR3 nucleotides are TGTGCCAGTAGTGGATCGACAAGGTTGAACACTGAAGCTTTCTTT. The chain is built from TRBV19 and TRBJ1-1, with D unclear. V was shortened by 5 bases and J by 0 bases, with 13 bases between the two germline ends. Germline values: CDR1 LNHDA, CDR2 SQIVND (reference sequence). This CDR3 is built from 15 residues.